A single sample gave rise to the 10 T cell receptor beta chains below, sequenced in a study. TCRdb recomputed calls from the RT-PCR reads with MiXCR, one row per CDR3 protein. Found here are about 700,000 distinct CDR3 sequences, 13% to 15% of them singletons; the top ten hold just over 3.5%. Sequencing was done on a sample of memory CD4+ T cells from blood. The source of these receptors is a female donor in good health, serving as a healthy control.

The CDR3 sequence is CASRLSSYTGELFF. In DNA form, the CDR3 reads TGTGCCAGCCGTCTAAGCTCCTACACCGGGGAGCTGTTTTTT. This chain connects TRBV6-1 to TRBJ2-2; no clear D. Germline V lookup: CDR1 MNHNS, CDR2 SASEGT. V was shortened by 8 bases and J by 3 bases, with 13 bases between the two germline ends. The CDR3 length is 14 residues.

This clonotype was recorded many times. The J gene is TRBJ2-7, the V gene TRBV6-1; 11 bases agree with TRBD2. The trim removed 4 bases at V and 1 base at J, leaving 3 bases unmatched. The V gene's germline CDR1 is MNHNS and CDR2 SASEGT. CDR3 length: 15 amino acids. In nucleotides, the CDR3 is TGTGCCAGCAGTGTGACTAGCGGGGCTTCCTACGAGCAGTACTTC. Protein: CASSVTSGASYEQYF.

This clonotype occurred a few times. V is TRBV7-2 and J is TRBJ1-5; weak D call: TRBD1 (6 bases). The CDR3 loop spans 16 amino acids. Between the trimmed V and J ends, which lost 5 bases and 2 bases, there was a span of 16 bases. CDR1 and CDR2 (germline): SGHTA, FQGNSA. The CDR3 is CASSQVWGPGNQPQHF. CDR3 DNA sequence: TGTGCCAGCAGCCAAGTATGGGGGCCGGGCAATCAGCCCCAGCATTTT.

V is TRBV24-1 and J is TRBJ2-2; unclear D gene. CDR1 is KGHDR, CDR2 SFDVKD, per germline. This CDR3 contains 14 residues. Trimming took 4 bases from V and 6 from J, leaving 11 bases between them. The CDR3, as DNA: TGTGCCACCAGTGACCCCTTACGGCCCGGGGAGCTGTTTTTT. It encodes CATSDPLRPGELFF.

The V and J genes are TRBV7-9 and TRBJ1-2; possible D gene TRBD1, 5 bases. The CDR3 loop spans 14 amino acids. Trimming removed 5 bases from V and 6 bases from J, with 16 bases in between. The germline CDR1 and CDR2 sequences are SEHNR and FQNEAQ (reference sequence). The CDR3 DNA sequence: TGTGCCAGCAGCCAGATGGGGGAACGGGATGGCTACACCTTC. Translating gives CASSQMGERDGYTF. Together with reference TRBV7-9 and TRBJ1-2, the CDR3 gives the full variable domain: DTGVSQNPRHKITKRGQNVTFRCDPISEHNRLYWYRQTLGQGPEFLTYFQNEAQLEKSRLLSDRFSAERPKGSFSTLEIQRTEQGDSAMYLCASSQMGERDGYTFGSGTRLTVV.

In its sample, this clonotype was seen a few times. V gene TRBV11-2 combines with J gene TRBJ2-1; perhaps TRBD2 as D (6 bases). Germline V lookup: CDR1 SGHAT, CDR2 FQNNGV. V gave up 2 bases and J gave up 12 bases, with 17 bases separating them. This CDR3 is 14 amino acids long. The CDR3 DNA reads as TGTGCCAGCAGCTTATCCTTGCGGGGCGCGCGGCAGTTCTTC. Protein: CASSLSLRGARQFF.

This clonotype came up many times. The V call is TRBV20-1, the J call TRBJ2-7; 11 bases fit TRBD2. There are 17 residues in the CDR3. The J segment lost 6 bases and the V segment lost 6 bases, leaving 19 bases of the junction unmatched. Germline CDR1 DFQATT, CDR2 SNEGSKA (reference sequence). CDR3 sequence: CSANPHPSSGRTSEQYF. The CDR3 DNA sequence: TGCAGTGCGAACCCTCACCCTTCTAGCGGGAGGACCTCCGAGCAGTACTTC.

Many counts were recorded for this clonotype. V usage is TRBV12-3 or TRBV12-4 and J usage is TRBJ1-2; D is uncertain. This CDR3 contains 12 residues. Trimming cost V 10 bases and J 7 bases, with 16 bases left between them. The CDR3 loop reads CATGDTHGGYTF. The CDR3 DNA follows: TGTGCCACCGGCGATACACATGGTGGCTACACCTTC.

CDR3 residues: CASSISGGSYNEQFF. As DNA, the CDR3 is TGTGCCAGCAGTATTAGCGGCGGCTCCTACAATGAGCAGTTCTTC. V gene TRBV7-9 combines with J gene TRBJ2-1; a possible D gene is TRBD2 (6 bases). Germline values: CDR1 SEHNR, CDR2 FQNEAQ (reference sequence). The CDR3 is 15 residues long. Trimming removed 6 bases at V and 0 bases at J, with 12 bases between. Supplemented by reference TRBV7-9 and TRBJ2-1, the full variable domain reads DTGVSQNPRHKITKRGQNVTFRCDPISEHNRLYWYRQTLGQGPEFLTYFQNEAQLEKSRLLSDRFSAERPKGSFSTLEIQRTEQGDSAMYLCASSISGGSYNEQFFGPGTRLTVL.

This clonotype has just a few counts. V is TRBV7-2 and J is TRBJ1-5; 12 bases line up with TRBD1. V dropped 5 bases and J dropped 1; count of bases not matched to a gene: 9. The CDR3 runs 18 residues. CDR1 is SGHTA and CDR2 is FQGNSA in the germline V gene. CDR3 sequence (DNA): TGTGCCAGCAGCAAAACGGGACAGGGGGCGCTCAGCAATCAGCCCCAGCATTTT. It codes for CASSKTGQGALSNQPQHF.